This entry is about one T cell receptor beta chain. The antigen remains unidentified. These data originate in a study of cytomegalovirus exposure and HLA in healthy donors. Points from the study as a whole: Roughly uniform sequencing depth across donors was assumed, possibly incorrectly.

Amplification used 60 Vbeta primers and 13 Jbeta primers. TCRdb keeps only in-frame clones here, not all; method: immunoSEQ multiplex PCR. Here the sample spans about 100,000 clones, around 76% being singletons. The clonotype was recovered from a man aged 40-49 years in good health and CMV-seropositive. Sequencing was carried out using PBMCs.

The CDR3: CASSQDLLGGADGTEAFF. The CDR3 DNA is TGTGCCAGCAGCCAAGATCTTTTGGGGGGGGCGGACGGCACTGAAGCTTTCTTT. This chain joins TRBV4-2 and TRBJ1-1; a possible D gene is TRBD1 (6 bases). Germline loops: CDR1 LGHNA, CDR2 YNFKEQ. This CDR3 is built from 18 residues. Deletions cut 0 bases from V and 4 bases from J, with 21 bases between.